The 22 T cell receptor beta chains below come from one sample, sequenced in a study of shared clonotypes between healthy human individuals. Some clones are missing from TCRdb's copy, which holds only in-frame ones; the method was immunoSEQ multiplex PCR. The sample lists 110,000 or so clones; around 66% were seen once. Sequences were obtained from memory CD8+ T cells sorted from blood. Subset indicated: CD45RO+ cells pooled with CCR7-negative TemRA cells. These receptors were obtained from a woman in her twenties or thirties in good health.

This clone was counted a few times. The rearrangement links TRBV9 to TRBJ2-7; 7 bases are a match to TRBD1. Per germline, CDR1 SGDLS and CDR2 YYNGEE. The CDR3 runs 14 residues. V dropped 3 bases and J dropped 0; count of bases not matched to a gene: 3. CDR3 sequence (DNA): TGTGCCAGCAGCGGCCGACAGGGCTCCTACGAGCAGTACTTC. It specifies CASSGRQGSYEQYF.

Worth noting for this clone: A far bigger clonotype differs at one base, so this is likely a read error. The rearrangement joins TRBV10-3 to TRBJ1-5; D is uncertain. The CDR3 extends over 15 amino acids. Trimming removed 5 bases from V and 0 bases from J, with 11 bases in between. The germline V gene has CDR1 ENHRY and CDR2 SYGVKD. The CDR3 reads CAISPDLYSNQPQHF. In DNA, the CDR3 is TGTGCCATCAGTCCGGACTTGTATAGCAATCAGCCCCAGCATTTT.

The gene calls are TRBV15 and TRBJ2-1; 10 bases line up with TRBD1. CDR3 size: 15 residues. In germline, CDR1 is LNHNV, CDR2 YYDKDF (reference sequence). Trimming took 5 bases from V and 4 from J; bases not matched to a gene: 5. CDR3 amino acids: CATSDGTGDYNEQFF. The DNA of the CDR3 is TGTGCCACCAGCGATGGGACAGGGGATTACAATGAGCAGTTCTTC.

V is TRBV7-9 and J is TRBJ2-2; 7 positions agree with TRBD2. CDR1 and CDR2 (germline): SEHNR, FQNEAQ (reference sequence). This CDR3 comprises 16 residues. V lost 5 bases, J lost 2 bases, and 8 bases stayed unmatched. The CDR3 sequence is CASSHRGVENTGELFF. DNA of the CDR3: TGTGCCAGCAGCCACCGGGGGGTGGAAAACACCGGGGAGCTGTTTTTT.

The V call is TRBV5-6, the J call TRBJ2-7, with TRBD2 matching over 7 bases. With V trimmed by 2 bases and J by 3 bases, 8 bases remained unmatched. CDR1 SGHDT and CDR2 YYEEEE come from the germline V gene. The CDR3 covers 15 residues. Here the CDR3 reads CASSFKREARYEQYF. Here the CDR3 DNA reads TGTGCCAGCAGCTTTAAACGGGAGGCCCGCTACGAGCAGTACTTC.

In its sample, this clone was seen a few times. The V gene is TRBV6-1, the J gene TRBJ2-3; tentatively, D is TRBD1 (6 bases). CDR3 length: 15 amino acids. With 2 bases removed from V and 4 bases from J, the gap between germline ends came to 13 bases. The germline CDR1 and CDR2 sequences are MNHNS and SASEGT. This CDR3 reads CASSEFTRQADTQYF. CDR3 DNA: TGTGCCAGCAGTGAATTTACTAGACAGGCAGATACGCAGTATTTT.

This chain joins TRBV28 and TRBJ2-5; D possibly corresponds to TRBD2 (6 bases). V lost 4 bases and J 1 base, leaving 13 bases between the germline ends. The V gene's germline CDR1 is MDHEN and CDR2 SYDVKM. CDR3 size: 15 residues. The CDR3 DNA is TGTGCCAGCAGTTCCGAAGGCGGGATCCAAGAGACCCAGTACTTC. Its protein is CASSSEGGIQETQYF. Together with reference TRBV28 and TRBJ2-5, the CDR3 gives the full variable domain: DVKVTQSSRYLVKRTGEKVFLECVQDMDHENMFWYRQDPGLGLRLIYFSYDVKMKEKGDIPEGYSVSREKKERFSLILESASTNQTSMYLCASSSEGGIQETQYFGPGTRLLVL.

The V and J genes are TRBV7-9 and TRBJ2-7, with unresolved D. The V gene's germline CDR1 is SEHNR and CDR2 FQNEAQ (reference sequence). The CDR3 consists of 11 residues. Trimming removed 5 bases at V and 6 bases at J, with 8 bases between. DNA of the CDR3: TGTGCCAGCAGCCCAATCTTCGAGCAGTACTTC. Translated, it gives CASSPIFEQYF.

This clone was detected only a few times. The chain links TRBV7-6 to TRBJ2-7; D ambiguous. The CDR3 has 14 residues. The V gene lost 4 bases and the J gene lost 2 bases, with 12 bases spanning the gap. Per the germline V gene, CDR1 is SGHVS and CDR2 is FNYEAQ. Written as DNA, the CDR3 is TGTGCCAGCAGCTCCTGGACGGGCGCCTACGAGCAGTACTTC. Protein product: CASSSWTGAYEQYF.

The chain is built from TRBV5-4 and TRBJ2-5, with 10 bases that match TRBD1. The CDR3 spans 15 residues. The J segment lost 11 bases and the V segment lost 3 bases, leaving 13 bases of the junction unmatched. From germline, CDR1 is SGHNT and CDR2 YYREEE (reference sequence). The CDR3 sequence is CASSSTGTGDREQYF. The CDR3, as DNA: TGTGCCAGCAGCTCCACCGGGACAGGGGATAGGGAGCAGTACTTC.

The V call is TRBV5-1, the J call TRBJ2-7; D possibly corresponds to TRBD2 (5 bases). The germline V and J ends were trimmed by 0 bases and 0 bases, with 10 bases remaining between them. Germline V gives CDR1 SGHRS, CDR2 YFSETQ. The CDR3 is made up of 15 amino acids. As DNA, the CDR3 is TGCGCCAGCAGCTTGGGTCTAGCAGGCTCCTACGAGCAGTACTTC. It encodes CASSLGLAGSYEQYF. Looking up the rest from reference TRBV5-1 and TRBJ2-7 gives the full variable domain: KAGVTQTPRYLIKTRGQQVTLSCSPISGHRSVSWYQQTPGQGLQFLFEYFSETQRNKGNFPGRFSGRQFSNSRSEMNVSTLELGDSALYLCASSLGLAGSYEQYFGPGTRLTVT.

This clone was recorded a few times. The V and J genes are TRBV7-2 and TRBJ2-3, with 8 bases that match TRBD2. The ends lost 2 bases at V and 5 bases at J; junction bases unmatched: 9. The CDR3 spans 16 residues. CDR1 and CDR2 from the germline V gene are SGHTA and FQGNSA. CDR3 in DNA: TGTGCCAGCAGCTTAAAATCGGGACTAGAAAGAGATACGCAGTATTTT. Protein: CASSLKSGLERDTQYF.

This clone has a handful of counts. The CDR3: CASSLGTGVEAFF. The CDR3 DNA is TGTGCCAGCAGTCTTGGGACAGGGGTTGAAGCTTTCTTT. The chain uses TRBV2 and TRBJ1-1; 10 bases line up with TRBD1. Trimming took 5 bases from V and 7 from J; bases not matched to a gene: 4. The CDR3 is 13 residues long. CDR1 is SNHLY and CDR2 is FYNNEI in the germline V gene. The full variable domain, its missing parts supplied by reference TRBV2 and TRBJ1-1, is EPEVTQTPSHQVTQMGQEVILRCVPISNHLYFYWYRQILGQKVEFLVSFYNNEISEKSEIFDDQFSVERPDGSNFTLKIRSTKLEDSAMYFCASSLGTGVEAFFGQGTRLTVV.

The CDR3 DNA is TGCAGCGTCCCAGCGGGAGCAATCCAAGAGACCCAGTACTTC. It codes for CSVPAGAIQETQYF. The rearrangement links TRBV29-1 to TRBJ2-5; TRBD2 aligns across 8 bases. The CDR3 totals 14 residues. Trimming removed 6 bases from V and 1 base from J; junction bases left unmatched: 7. The germline CDR1 and CDR2 sequences are SQVTM and ANQGSEA.

The chain links TRBV15 to TRBJ2-7; D is possibly TRBD1 or TRBD2 (6 bases each). CDR1 LNHNV and CDR2 YYDKDF come from the germline V gene (reference sequence). V was clipped by 1 base and J by 3 bases, with 13 bases between them. This CDR3 is 15 amino acids long. For the CDR3, the DNA is TGTGCCACCAGCAGAGCGGCGGAGGGGGGCTACGAGCAGTACTTC. It yields the protein CATSRAAEGGYEQYF.

This chain uses TRBV5-6 with TRBJ2-7; D is possibly TRBD2 (6 bases). Germline CDR1 is SGHDT and CDR2 is YYEEEE. The CDR3 is 15 amino acids. Trimming removed 2 bases from V and 6 bases from J, with 18 bases in between. This CDR3 is CASSLPGRRGAEQYF. CDR3 in DNA: TGTGCCAGCAGCTTACCAGGGAGGCGCGGGGCCGAGCAGTACTTC.

The CDR3 DNA reads as TGTGCCACATCAGGGCACTACAATCAGCCCCAGCATTTT. Its protein product is CATSGHYNQPQHF. This chain uses TRBV19 with TRBJ1-5, with a tentative D call TRBD1 (5 bases). Per the germline V gene, CDR1 is LNHDA and CDR2 is SQIVND (reference sequence). Trimming removed 10 bases at V and 3 bases at J, with 13 bases between. The CDR3 runs to 13 residues.

The chain carries TRBV6-1 and TRBJ2-7; D is possibly TRBD1 (5 bases). The V gene lost 6 bases and the J gene lost 0 bases, with 9 bases spanning the gap. Germline lookup yields CDR1 MNHNS and CDR2 SASEGT. The CDR3 contains 13 residues. CDR3 loop: CASSIDSSYEQYF. The CDR3 DNA reads TGTGCCAGCAGCATCGACAGCTCCTACGAGCAGTACTTC.

This clone was recorded at least ten times. The chain recombines TRBV25-1 with TRBJ2-7; D unclear. The germline V gene encodes CDR1 MGHDK and CDR2 SYGVNS. The germline V and J ends were trimmed by 5 bases and 6 bases, with 17 bases remaining between them. CDR3 length: 14 residues. The CDR3 protein is CASSPPSARSEQYF. CDR3 DNA sequence: TGTGCCAGCAGTCCTCCTTCAGCGCGGAGCGAGCAGTACTTC.

This chain uses TRBV4-1 with TRBJ2-1, with TRBD2 matching over 10 bases. V lost 1 base to trimming and J lost 8 bases; unmatched junction nucleotides: 5. Germline assignment: CDR1 MGHRA and CDR2 YSYEKL. The CDR3 sequence is 15 residues long. The CDR3 DNA sequence: TGCGCCAGCAGCCAAGGAGCGGGAGGGTTGGATGAGCAGTTCTTC. Translation gives CASSQGAGGLDEQFF.

This sequence joins TRBV5-4 and TRBJ2-2; 7 bases line up with TRBD1. Germline lookup yields CDR1 SGHNT and CDR2 YYREEE (reference sequence). J lost 0 bases, V lost 0 bases, and 8 bases had no gene match. CDR3 length: 18 residues. In DNA form, the CDR3 reads TGTGCCAGCAGCTTGGGGTTTGGCGGACAGGCGAACACCGGGGAGCTGTTTTTT. It is translated as CASSLGFGGQANTGELFF.

The gene calls are TRBV6-6 and TRBJ1-1; D not certain. The ends were cut back, 0 bases at V and 4 bases at J, with 12 bases in the middle. This CDR3 spans 15 amino acids. Germline V gene sequence: CDR1 MNHNY, CDR2 SVGAGI (reference sequence). The DNA of the CDR3 is TGTGCCAGCAGTTACTCCCTAGGGTCCGGCACTGAAGCTTTCTTT. This gives the protein CASSYSLGSGTEAFF.